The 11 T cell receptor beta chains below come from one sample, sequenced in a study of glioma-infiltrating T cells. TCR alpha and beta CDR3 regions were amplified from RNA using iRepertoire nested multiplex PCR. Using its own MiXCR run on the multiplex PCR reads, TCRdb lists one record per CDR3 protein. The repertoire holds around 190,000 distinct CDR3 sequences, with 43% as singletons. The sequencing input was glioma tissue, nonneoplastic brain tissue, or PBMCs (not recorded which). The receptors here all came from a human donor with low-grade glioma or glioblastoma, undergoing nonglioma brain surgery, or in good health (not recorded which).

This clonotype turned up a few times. The CDR3 loop reads CASSSGTRNTGELFF. For the CDR3, the DNA is TGTGCCAGTAGCAGCGGGACAAGGAACACCGGGGAGCTGTTTTTT. V is TRBV19 and J is TRBJ2-2; D is possibly TRBD2 (7 bases). The CDR3 covers 15 residues. V was clipped by 6 bases and J by 1 base, with 12 bases between them. The germline V gene encodes CDR1 LNHDA and CDR2 SQIVND (reference sequence).

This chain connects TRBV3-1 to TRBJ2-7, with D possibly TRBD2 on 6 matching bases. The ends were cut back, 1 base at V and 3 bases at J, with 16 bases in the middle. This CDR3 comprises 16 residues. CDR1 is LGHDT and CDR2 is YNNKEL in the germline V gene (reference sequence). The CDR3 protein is CASSQGPGLGFYEQYF. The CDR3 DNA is TGTGCCAGCAGCCAAGGTCCGGGACTTGGATTCTACGAGCAGTACTTC.

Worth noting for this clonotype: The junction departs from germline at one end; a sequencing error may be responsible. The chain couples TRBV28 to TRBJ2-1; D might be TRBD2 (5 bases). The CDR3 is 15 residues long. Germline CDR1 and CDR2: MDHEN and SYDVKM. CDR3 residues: CASSLRDSSYDEQFF. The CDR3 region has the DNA TGTGCCAGCAGTTTACGGGATAGCTCCTACGATGAGCAGTTCTTC.

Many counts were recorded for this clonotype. The CDR3 here is CASSLRGGETQYF. CDR3 nucleotides: TGTGCCAGCAGCTTGAGAGGGGGAGAGACCCAGTACTTC. The chain combines TRBV7-3 with TRBJ2-5; D is perhaps TRBD1 (6 bases). Germline CDR1 is SGHTA and CDR2 is FQGTGA. V was clipped by 3 bases and J by 4 bases, with 9 bases between them. The CDR3 runs to 13 residues.

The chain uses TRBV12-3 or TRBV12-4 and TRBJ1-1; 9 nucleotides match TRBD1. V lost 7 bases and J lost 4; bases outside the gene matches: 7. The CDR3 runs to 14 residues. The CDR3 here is CASTVQGAATEAFF. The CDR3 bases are TGTGCCAGCACCGTACAGGGGGCGGCCACTGAAGCTTTCTTT.

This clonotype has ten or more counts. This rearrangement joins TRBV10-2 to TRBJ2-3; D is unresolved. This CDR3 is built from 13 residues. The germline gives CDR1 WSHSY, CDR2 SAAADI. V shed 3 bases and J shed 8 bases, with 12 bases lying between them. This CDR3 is CASSEGSFSTQYF. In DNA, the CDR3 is TGCGCCAGCAGTGAAGGGTCGTTTTCTACGCAGTATTTT.

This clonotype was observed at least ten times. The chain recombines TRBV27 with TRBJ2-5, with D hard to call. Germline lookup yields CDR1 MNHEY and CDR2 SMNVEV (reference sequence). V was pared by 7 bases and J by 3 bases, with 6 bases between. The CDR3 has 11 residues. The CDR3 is CASTPKETQYF. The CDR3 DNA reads TGTGCCAGCACCCCTAAAGAGACCCAGTACTTC.

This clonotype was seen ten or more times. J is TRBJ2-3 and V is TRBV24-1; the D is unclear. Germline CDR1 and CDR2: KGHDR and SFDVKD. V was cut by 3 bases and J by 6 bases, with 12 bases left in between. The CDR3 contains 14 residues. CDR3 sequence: CATSDTHSRDTQYF. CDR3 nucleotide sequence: TGTGCCACCAGTGATACCCACTCGAGGGATACGCAGTATTTT.

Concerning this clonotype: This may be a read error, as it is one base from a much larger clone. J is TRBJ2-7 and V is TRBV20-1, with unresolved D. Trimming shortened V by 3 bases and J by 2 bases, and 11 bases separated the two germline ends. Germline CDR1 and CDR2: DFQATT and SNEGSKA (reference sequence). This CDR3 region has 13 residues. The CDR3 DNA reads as TGCAGTGCTAGCGGGCCGCACCCCTACGAGCAGTACTTC. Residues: CSASGPHPYEQYF.

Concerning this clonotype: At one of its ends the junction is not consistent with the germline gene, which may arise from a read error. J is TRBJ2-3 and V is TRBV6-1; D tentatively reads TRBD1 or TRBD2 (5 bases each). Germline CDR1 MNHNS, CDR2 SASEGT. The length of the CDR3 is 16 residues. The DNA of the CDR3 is TGTGCCAGCAGTGAATACGAGGGGCGGCACACAGATACGCAGTATTTC. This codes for CASSEYEGRHTDTQYF.

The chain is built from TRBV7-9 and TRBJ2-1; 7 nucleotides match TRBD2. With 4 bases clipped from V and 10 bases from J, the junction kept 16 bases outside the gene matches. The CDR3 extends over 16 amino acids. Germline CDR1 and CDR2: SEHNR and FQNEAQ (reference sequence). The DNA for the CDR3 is TGTGCCAGCAGCTCCCCCGGCGGGGGTCCCCGTATGGAGCAGTTCTTC. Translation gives CASSSPGGGPRMEQFF.